The sequence of this T cell receptor (beta chain) was determined in a study of identical twins. This clonotype came up many times. Template switching created a universal primer site, and the cDNA included unique molecular identifiers. MiXCR was run by TCRdb on the 5' RACE reads, yielding one entry per CDR3 protein. The sample shows hundreds of thousands of distinct CDR3 sequences, 15% to 20% of them seen only once. Donors were all healthy Caucasians. Germline V gives CDR1 SGHTA, CDR2 FQGTGA. This CDR3 is built from 14 residues. V shed 1 base and J shed 7 bases, with 8 bases lying between them. This sample was also put to use in a study of T cells expressing NK-cell markers. That report notes: Of CD8+ T cells, about 1.0-8% belonged to dominant NKG2C+ clonotypes in several donors.

This clonotype was sampled from a woman aged 18-29 years in good health. The chain links TRBV7-3 to TRBJ1-6; D is perhaps TRBD1 (5 bases). Sequencing input: PBMCs. The CDR3 region is CASSLIGENSPLHF. The CDR3 bases are TGTGCCAGCAGCTTAATAGGGGAAAATTCACCCCTCCACTTT. Variable domain in full (rest from reference TRBV7-3 and TRBJ1-6): GAGVSQTPSNKVTEKGKYVELRCDPISGHTALYWYRQSLGQGPEFLIYFQGTGAADDSGLPNDRFFAVRPEGSVSTLKIQRTERGDSAVYLCASSLIGENSPLHFGNGTRLTVT.